These 20 T cell receptor beta chains originate from one sample sequenced in a study of T cell repertoires in cytomegalovirus infection. These receptors' targets are unknown. Each CDR3 protein gets one entry after TCRdb re-called the reads with MiXCR. The sample has 650,000 to 900,000 distinct CDR3 sequences, 25% to 30% seen once. The sequences come from cultured CD8+ T cells from PBMCs, collected from culture after CMV antigen stimulation. All receptors derive from a human donor in good health (CMV status not recorded). Some clones in this sample may be carry-over from other donors' samples.

This clonotype appeared a few times. The J gene is TRBJ1-1, the V gene TRBV19, with D tentatively TRBD1 (5 bases). Trimming took 2 bases from V and 4 from J, leaving 20 bases between them. Germline V lookup: CDR1 LNHDA, CDR2 SQIVND (reference sequence). CDR3 size: 17 residues. CDR3 residues: CASSISPRGLRSTEAFF. CDR3 bases: TGTGCCAGTAGTATATCCCCCCGGGGGTTAAGGAGCACTGAAGCTTTCTTT. Full variable domain (outside the CDR3, taken from reference TRBV19 and TRBJ1-1): DGGITQSPKYLFRKEGQNVTLSCEQNLNHDAMYWYRQDPGQGLRLIYYSQIVNDFQKGDIAEGYSVSREKKESFPLTVTSAQKNPTAFYLCASSISPRGLRSTEAFFGQGTRLTVV.

The chain recombines TRBV2 with TRBJ2-1, with D perhaps TRBD2 (5 bases). The V and J ends lost 10 bases and 7 bases respectively, with 11 bases between them. The CDR3 totals 11 residues. Germline V gene lookup returns CDR1 SNHLY and CDR2 FYNNEI. The CDR3 protein is CATRGMNEQFF. The CDR3 DNA is TGTGCCACCCGGGGTATGAATGAGCAGTTCTTC. Variable domain in full (rest from reference TRBV2 and TRBJ2-1): EPEVTQTPSHQVTQMGQEVILRCVPISNHLYFYWYRQILGQKVEFLVSFYNNEISEKSEIFDDQFSVERPDGSNFTLKIRSTKLEDSAMYFCATRGMNEQFFGPGTRLTVL.

The sample holds a few counts of this clonotype. This rearrangement joins TRBV7-2 to TRBJ2-5; 7 bases agree with TRBD1. Germline trimming cut 6 bases from V and 2 bases from J; bases unmatched to any gene: 12. The length of the CDR3 is 16 residues. Germline loops: CDR1 SGHTA, CDR2 FQGNSA. CDR3 sequence (DNA): TGTGCCAGCAGTCGTCTGCTTACAGGGGTGCAAGAGACCCAGTACTTC. This codes for CASSRLLTGVQETQYF.

The table lists this clonotype with a count of one. The chain joins TRBV4-1 to TRBJ1-5; D might be TRBD1 (5 bases). The CDR3 consists of 15 residues. Trimming left V 3 bases short and J 7 bases short, with 16 bases between. Per the germline V gene, CDR1 is MGHRA and CDR2 is YSYEKL. The CDR3, as DNA: TGCGCCAGCAGCCAGGTCATCGGGGGTGGCCAGCCCCAGCATTTT. It specifies CASSQVIGGGQPQHF.

This clonotype has a handful of counts. The V and J genes are TRBV7-4 and TRBJ2-3; 15 positions match TRBD2. Germline V gene sequence: CDR1 SGHVT, CDR2 SQSDAQ. The trim removed 5 bases at V and 4 bases at J, leaving 19 bases unmatched. The CDR3 runs 21 residues. Here the CDR3 DNA reads TGTGCCAGCAGCCGACGAAGGACTAGCGGGGGGGCTCGGCACCCCCCAGATACGCAGTATTTT. Protein: CASSRRRTSGGARHPPDTQYF.

At least ten counts were recorded for this clonotype. The gene calls are TRBV7-8 and TRBJ1-6; no clear D gene. The germline V gene has CDR1 SGHVS and CDR2 FQNEAQ. This CDR3 has 17 residues. The germline V and J ends were trimmed by 4 bases and 6 bases, with 19 bases remaining between them. The CDR3 DNA reads as TGTGCCAGCAGCTCGCAAGCATGGGTGGCTATTAATTCACCCCTCCACTTT. This gives the protein CASSSQAWVAINSPLHF.

The chain joins TRBV14 to TRBJ2-1; D gene ambiguous. The germline V gene has CDR1 SGHDN and CDR2 FVKESK. The CDR3 has 16 residues. V lost 1 base and J lost 0, with 10 bases in between. The CDR3 nucleotides are TGTGCCAGCAGCCAAGGGCCGGAGCGCTCCTACAATGAGCAGTTCTTC. This gives the protein CASSQGPERSYNEQFF.

The chain combines TRBV4-1 with TRBJ1-1; TRBD1 matches 7 bases. CDR1 MGHRA and CDR2 YSYEKL come from the germline V gene. V dropped 0 bases and J dropped 5; count of bases not matched to a gene: 6. CDR3 length: 15 amino acids. As DNA, the CDR3 is TGCGCCAGCAGCCAAGAGGTAGGGGGCTTGACTGAAGCTTTCTTT. It yields the protein CASSQEVGGLTEAFF.

The chain links TRBV14 to TRBJ2-7; TRBD1 matches at 9 bases. J was trimmed by 4 bases and V by 1 base; bases with no gene match: 8. The V gene's germline CDR1 is SGHDN and CDR2 FVKESK. This CDR3 contains 16 residues. In DNA form, the CDR3 reads TGTGCCAGCAGCCAAGGTCCCGGGACAGGGTTATACGAGCAGTACGTC. It is translated as CASSQGPGTGLYEQYV.

This chain joins TRBV12-3 or TRBV12-4 and TRBJ2-2; 10 nucleotides match TRBD1. The CDR3 runs to 19 residues. The V and J ends lost 0 bases and 4 bases, in that order; junction bases with no gene match: 11. The CDR3 nucleotides read TGTGCCAGCAGTTTAGCGGTACCGAGGGACAGGGGAGGCACCGGGGAGCTGTTTTTT. Translating it yields CASSLAVPRDRGGTGELFF.

This clonotype occurred many times. The chain carries TRBV7-2 and TRBJ2-7; no definite D call. Trimming took 5 bases from V and 2 from J, leaving 7 bases between them. The CDR3 length is 12 residues. From germline, CDR1 is SGHTA and CDR2 FQGNSA. This CDR3 is CASSLTPYEQYF. Written as DNA, the CDR3 is TGTGCCAGCAGCCTTACCCCCTACGAGCAGTACTTC.

V gene TRBV7-9 combines with J gene TRBJ2-7; the D gene is possibly TRBD1 (5 bases). V lost 0 bases and J lost 7, with 22 bases in between. The CDR3 is 17 amino acids. CDR1 SEHNR and CDR2 FQNEAQ come from the germline V gene (reference sequence). In DNA, the CDR3 is TGTGCCAGCAGCTTAGCGTTTAAAAAGGGTGGGAACAGGGAGCAGTACGTC. Translated, it gives CASSLAFKKGGNREQYV.

This chain connects TRBV7-9 to TRBJ2-7, with TRBD2 matching over 13 bases. This CDR3 region has 15 residues. Germline CDR1 SEHNR, CDR2 FQNEAQ (reference sequence). V was pared by 5 bases and J by 2 bases, with 3 bases of the junction left unmatched. CDR3 sequence: CASSGGLAGAYEQYV. The CDR3 DNA reads as TGTGCCAGCAGCGGCGGACTAGCGGGAGCCTACGAGCAGTACGTC.

This chain links TRBV4-2 with TRBJ2-1; D is possibly TRBD1 or TRBD2 (6 bases each). Germline CDR1 reads LGHNA; CDR2 reads YNFKEQ. Trimming pared 7 bases from V and 1 base from J, leaving 8 bases between. This CDR3 has 13 amino acids. CDR3 coding DNA: TGTGCCAGCACGGGGGCATCCTACAATGAGCAGTTCTTC. As protein: CASTGASYNEQFF.

The sample holds a few counts of this clonotype. The chain's CDR3 is CASSQGPSGSYEQYF. The CDR3 bases are TGTGCCAGCAGCCAAGGACCTAGCGGGTCCTACGAGCAGTACTTC. The chain recombines TRBV14 with TRBJ2-7; 8 bases fit TRBD2. With V trimmed by 1 base and J by 1 base, 3 bases remained unmatched. Germline V gene lookup returns CDR1 SGHDN and CDR2 FVKESK. The CDR3 extends over 15 amino acids.

This chain joins TRBV6-1 and TRBJ1-5, with D hard to call. Trimming left V 1 base short and J 3 bases short, with 10 bases between. The CDR3 runs 15 residues. Per germline, CDR1 MNHNS and CDR2 SASEGT. CDR3 in amino acids: CASSEEGRHNQPQHF. CDR3 DNA: TGTGCCAGCAGTGAAGAGGGCAGGCACAATCAGCCCCAGCATTTT.

This chain uses TRBV12-3 or TRBV12-4 with TRBJ1-6; D is unresolved. The CDR3 consists of 14 residues. The ends were cut back, 6 bases at V and 9 bases at J, with 15 bases in the middle. The chain's CDR3 is CASSLTEMGSPLHF. CDR3 nucleotide sequence: TGTGCCAGCAGCCTCACAGAGATGGGTTCACCCCTCCACTTT.

Here the CDR3 DNA reads TGTGCCAGCAGCTTAGAGAATACGCAGTATTTT. This encodes CASSLENTQYF. V and J are TRBV7-6 and TRBJ2-3; D is undetermined. This CDR3 contains 11 residues. Germline CDR1 and CDR2: SGHVS and FNYEAQ. Deletions cut 1 base from V and 7 bases from J, with 3 bases between.

The chain links TRBV4-3 to TRBJ2-1; 8 bases map to TRBD2. Trimming took 1 base from V and 2 from J; bases not matched to a gene: 1. Germline V gene data show CDR1 as LGHNA and CDR2 as YSLEER. The CDR3 contains 15 residues. The CDR3 loop reads CASSQVAGTYNEQFF. CDR3 coding DNA: TGCGCCAGCAGCCAAGTAGCGGGGACCTACAATGAGCAGTTCTTC.

This clonotype was counted between two and nine times. The chain has TRBV7-8 and TRBJ1-2, with unresolved D. Germline V lookup: CDR1 SGHVS, CDR2 FQNEAQ. CDR3 length: 16 amino acids. Deletions cut 0 bases from V and 0 bases from J, with 11 bases between. The DNA for the CDR3 is TGTGCCAGCAGCTTAGCAGGGAGGGATCCTAACTATGGCTACACCTTC. It translates to CASSLAGRDPNYGYTF.